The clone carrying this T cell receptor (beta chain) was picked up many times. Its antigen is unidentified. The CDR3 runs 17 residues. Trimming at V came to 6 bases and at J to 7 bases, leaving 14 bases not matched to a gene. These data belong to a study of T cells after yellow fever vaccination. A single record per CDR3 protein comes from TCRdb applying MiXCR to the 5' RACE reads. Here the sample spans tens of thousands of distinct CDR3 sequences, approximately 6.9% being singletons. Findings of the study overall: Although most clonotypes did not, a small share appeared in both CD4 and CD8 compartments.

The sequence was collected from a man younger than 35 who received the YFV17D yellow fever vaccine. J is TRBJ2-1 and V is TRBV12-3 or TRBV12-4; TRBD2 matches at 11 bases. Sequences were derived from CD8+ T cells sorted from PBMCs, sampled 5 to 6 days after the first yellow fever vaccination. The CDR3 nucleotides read TGTGCCAGCAGACCTACTAGCGGGGGAAACACTCGGAATGAGCAGTTCTTC. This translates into CASRPTSGGNTRNEQFF.